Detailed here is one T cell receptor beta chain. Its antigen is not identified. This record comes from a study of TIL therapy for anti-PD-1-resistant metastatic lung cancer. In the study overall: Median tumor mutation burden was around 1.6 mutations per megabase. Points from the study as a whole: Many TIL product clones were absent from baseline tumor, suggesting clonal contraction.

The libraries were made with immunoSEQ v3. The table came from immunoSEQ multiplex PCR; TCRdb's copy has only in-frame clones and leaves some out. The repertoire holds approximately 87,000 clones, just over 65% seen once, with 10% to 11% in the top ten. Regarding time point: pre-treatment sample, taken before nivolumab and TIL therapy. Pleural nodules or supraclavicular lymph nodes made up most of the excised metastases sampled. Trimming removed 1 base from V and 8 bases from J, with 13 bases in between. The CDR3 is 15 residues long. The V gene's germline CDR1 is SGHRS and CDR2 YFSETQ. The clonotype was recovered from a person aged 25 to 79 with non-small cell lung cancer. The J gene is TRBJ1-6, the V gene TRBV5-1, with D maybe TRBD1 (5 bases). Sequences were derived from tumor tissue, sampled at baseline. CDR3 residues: CASSLSGRADSPLHF. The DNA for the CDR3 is TGCGCCAGCAGCTTGTCGGGACGGGCGGATTCACCCCTCCACTTT.